This T cell receptor beta chain comes out of a study of blood T cell repertoires in COVID-19. For the study at large: Acute and convalescent COVID-19 specimens originated in the United States, Italy and Spain. In each case, the material was cDNA or gDNA derived from T cells, B-cell-depleted T cells, or PBMCs.

Germline V gene lookup returns CDR1 SNHLY and CDR2 FYNNEI. This CDR3 is 15 amino acids long. J lost 9 bases, V lost 6 bases, and 12 bases had no gene match. In the original processing: Reference gene primer amplification yielded estimated nucleated cell counts. Only in-frame clones appear in the TCRdb table, and some are missing; sequencing was by immunoSEQ multiplex PCR. V, J and clone size derive from that table, while D and trimming were established from the DNA sequence. The profile covers roughly 60,000 clones, with approximately 86% appearing a single time and roughly 1.2% taken by the ten largest.

The source of this sequence is a man aged 35-49 years with acute or convalescent COVID-19. The chain uses TRBV2 and TRBJ2-2; 8 bases match TRBD2. The sequencing input was peripheral blood. The CDR3 loop is CASRPTLLAARELFF. The CDR3 DNA reads as TGTGCCAGCAGGCCAACCTTACTAGCGGCTAGGGAGCTGTTTTTT.